These T cell receptor beta chains were read from a single sample in a study of radiotherapy plus CTLA-4 blockade in lung cancer. Some clones are missing from TCRdb's copy, which holds only in-frame ones; the method was immunoSEQ multiplex PCR. The sample lists about 110,000 clones, under 90% occurring once. Specimen: peripheral blood, collected from a patient treated with radiotherapy plus ipilimumab. These receptors originate from a human donor with non-small cell lung cancer that progressed on radiotherapy plus ipilimumab. Some clones in this sample may be carry-over from other donors' samples. Each CDR3 is given with its conserved first and last residue. Fields, in order: J gene, clone size, D gene, V gene, CDR3 protein, CDR3 DNA. A D gene is named only where the DNA matches it firmly. Not all rows give a size; the values are once, few, many and, for expanded clones, a class.

>TRBJ1-5|few|.|TRBV4-1
CASSQDGRDQPQHF
TGCGCCAGCAGCCAAGACGGAAGAGATCAGCCCCAGCATTTT
>TRBJ2-5|few|.|TRBV2
CASSTPRVAQETQYF
TGTGCCAGCAGCACCCCTAGGGTTGCCCAAGAGACCCAGTACTTC
>TRBJ1-6|.|.|TRBV27
CASSLSVASGPNNSPLHF
TGTGCCAGCAGTTTATCGGTCGCGTCAGGCCCCAATAATTCACCCCTCCACTTT
>TRBJ2-1|.|TRBD1|TRBV11-2
CASSSLPGQGYEQFF
TGTGCCAGCAGCTCCCTACCGGGACAGGGATATGAGCAGTTCTTC
>TRBJ2-2|.|.|TRBV30
CAWTRGTGELFF
TGTGCCTGGACTCGGGGCACCGGGGAGCTGTTTTTT
>TRBJ2-4|.|.|TRBV7-2
CASSPASAAPVQYF
TGTGCCAGCAGCCCCGCTAGCGCCGCGCCCGTTCAGTACTTC
>TRBJ2-7|.|.|TRBV29-1
CSVGGWQHMVYEQYF
TGCAGCGTTGGGGGGTGGCAGCATATGGTCTACGAGCAGTACTTC
>TRBJ2-1|.|.|TRBV21-1
CASSTGTGSHEQFF
TGTGCCAGCAGCACCGGGACAGGATCGCATGAGCAGTTCTTC
>TRBJ1-2|.|.|TRBV7-2
CASSLSILYGYTF
TGTGCCAGCAGCTTAAGTATTTTGTATGGCTACACCTTC
>TRBJ1-1|.|TRBD1|TRBV6-5
CASSSPGRGLGEAFF
TGTGCCAGCAGTTCCCCGGGCAGGGGGCTTGGTGAAGCTTTCTTT
>TRBJ1-4|.|.|TRBV9
CASSVKPRPAENEKLFF
TGTGCCAGCAGCGTTAAACCCCGGCCAGCTGAGAATGAAAAACTGTTTTTT
>TRBJ1-2|.|.|TRBV7-2
CASSLNVGVGYTF
TGTGCCAGCAGCTTAAATGTAGGGGTTGGCTACACCTTC
>TRBJ1-2|.|.|TRBV5-4
CASSAGGPDYGYTF
TGTGCCAGCAGCGCAGGCGGCCCAGACTATGGCTACACCTTC
>TRBJ1-6|.|.|TRBV18
CASSPVFAAGALHF
TGTGCCAGCTCACCGGTATTCGCCGCCGGGGCCCTCCACTTT
>TRBJ2-3|.|TRBD2|TRBV6-1
CASSEISGGADTQYF
TGTGCCAGCAGTGAAATAAGCGGGGGGGCAGATACGCAGTATTTT
>TRBJ2-1|.|.|TRBV6-1
CASRIPGSLGQFF
TGTGCCAGCAGAATTCCGGGGAGTCTAGGCCAGTTCTTC
>TRBJ2-7|.|.|TRBV2
CASTWTAYEQYF
TGTGCCAGCACCTGGACAGCCTACGAGCAGTACTTC
>TRBJ2-6|.|.|TRBV6-5
CASRNRAAGANVLTF
TGTGCCAGCAGGAACAGGGCAGCGGGGGCCAACGTCCTGACTTTC
>TRBJ1-1|.|.|TRBV27
CASSSPGRFRQGTEAFF
TGTGCCAGCAGTTCTCCAGGGAGGTTTAGGCAGGGAACTGAAGCTTTCTTT
>TRBJ2-2|once|.|TRBV29-1
CSVLKGLAGELFF
TGCAGCGTTCTGAAGGGTCTAGCCGGGGAGCTGTTTTTT
>TRBJ2-7|.|TRBD1|TRBV5-1
CASSLATGGESSYEQYF
TGCGCCAGCAGCTTGGCCACAGGGGGCGAGAGTTCCTACGAGCAGTACTTC
>TRBJ2-7|.|TRBD2|TRBV4-2
CASSQMLIGTGGYEQYF
TGTGCCAGCAGCCAAATGTTGATCGGGACGGGAGGGTACGAGCAGTACTTC
>TRBJ1-2|few|TRBD1|TRBV7-3
CASSLRQGVGYTF
TGTGCCAGCAGCTTAAGACAGGGAGTTGGCTACACCTTC
>TRBJ1-1|.|.|TRBV6-5
CASQMNTEAFF
TGTGCCAGCCAAATGAACACTGAAGCTTTCTTT
>TRBJ1-1|few|.|TRBV7-6
CASSLGGGPDTEAFF
TGTGCCAGCAGCTTAGGAGGAGGGCCGGATACTGAAGCTTTCTTT
>TRBJ1-5|.|.|TRBV6-6
CASSLATLIYQPQHF
TGTGCCAGCAGTCTGGCAACTCTTATTTATCAGCCCCAGCATTTT
>TRBJ1-1|.|.|TRBV5-8
CAGQGWYEAFF
TGTGCCGGACAAGGCTGGTACGAAGCTTTCTTT
>TRBJ2-1|.|.|TRBV9
CASCGGSGYYNEQFF
TGTGCCAGCTGCGGTGGGAGCGGCTACTACAATGAGCAGTTCTTC
>TRBJ1-2|once|.|TRBV4-2
CASSQGNYGYTF
TGTGCCAGCAGCCAGGGGAACTATGGCTACACCTTC
>TRBJ1-6|.|TRBD1|TRBV7-2
CASSLWGTGTSPLHF
TGTGCCAGCAGCTTATGGGGGACAGGAACTTCACCCCTCCACTTT
>TRBJ2-5|.|TRBD1|TRBV7-8
CASSLGTGGAEETQYF
TGTGCCAGCAGCCTCGGAACAGGGGGCGCAGAAGAGACCCAGTACTTC
>TRBJ1-4|.|TRBD1|TRBV5-1
CASSPIPRSDELTGINEKLFF
TGCGCCAGCAGCCCCATCCCCAGATCTGATGAGTTGACAGGGATTAATGAAAAACTGTTTTTT
>TRBJ2-5|.|.|TRBV4-3
CASSQDSGETQYF
TGCGCCAGCAGCCAAGATTCGGGGGAGACCCAGTACTTC